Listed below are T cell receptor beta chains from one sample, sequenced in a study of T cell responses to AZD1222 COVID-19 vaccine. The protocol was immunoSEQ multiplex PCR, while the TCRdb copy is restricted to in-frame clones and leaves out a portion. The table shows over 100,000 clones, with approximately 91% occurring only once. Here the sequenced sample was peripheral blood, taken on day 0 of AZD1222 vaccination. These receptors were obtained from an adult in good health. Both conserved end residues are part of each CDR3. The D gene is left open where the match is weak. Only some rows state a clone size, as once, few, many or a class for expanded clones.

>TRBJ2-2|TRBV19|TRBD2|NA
CASSPLAGGAGELFF
TGTGCCAGTAGTCCGTTAGCGGGAGGGGCCGGGGAGCTGTTTTTT
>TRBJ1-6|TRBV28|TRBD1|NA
CASKTRDSFISPLHF
TGTGCCAGCAAAACCCGGGACAGTTTTATCTCACCCCTCCACTTT
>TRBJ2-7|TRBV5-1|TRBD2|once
CASSLGGPREQYF
TGCGCCAGCAGCCTGGGAGGGCCTAGGGAGCAGTACTTC
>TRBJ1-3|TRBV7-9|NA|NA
CASSVESGNTIYF
TGTGCCAGCAGCGTGGAATCTGGAAACACCATATATTTT
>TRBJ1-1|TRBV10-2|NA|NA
CASRNRRGGTEAFF
TGCGCCAGCAGAAATAGGAGGGGAGGAACTGAAGCTTTCTTT
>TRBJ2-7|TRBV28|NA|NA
CASRRQASSYEQYF
TGTGCCAGCAGGAGACAGGCATCCTCCTACGAGCAGTACTTC
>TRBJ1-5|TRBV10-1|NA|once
CASVAGSNQPQHF
TGCGCCAGCGTCGCGGGAAGCAATCAGCCCCAGCATTTT
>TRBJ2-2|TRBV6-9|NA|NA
CASRRGGQAGELFF
TGTGCCAGCAGAAGGGGGGGGCAAGCCGGGGAGCTGTTTTTT
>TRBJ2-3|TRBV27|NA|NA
CASSLIGTLSTDTQYF
TGTGCCAGCAGTTTAATAGGGACTCTAAGCACAGATACGCAGTATTTT
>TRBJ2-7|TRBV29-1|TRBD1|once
CSVLAGTGEYEQYF
TGCAGCGTTTTAGCCGGGACAGGGGAGTACGAGCAGTACTTC
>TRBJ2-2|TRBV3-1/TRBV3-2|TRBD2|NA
CASSQVGSWTAGLAGVRELFF
TGTGCCAGCAGCCAAGTCGGGTCGTGGACAGCAGGACTAGCGGGAGTCCGGGAGCTGTTTTTT
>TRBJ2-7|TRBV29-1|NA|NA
CSVESGSEQYF
TGCAGCGTTGAATCCGGCTCCGAGCAGTACTTC
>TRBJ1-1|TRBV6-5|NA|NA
CASRPPRDPEAFF
TGTGCCAGCAGACCTCCCAGGGATCCTGAAGCTTTCTTT
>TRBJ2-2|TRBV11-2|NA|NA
CASSLSYTGELFF
TGTGCCAGCAGCTTATCCTACACCGGGGAGCTGTTTTTT
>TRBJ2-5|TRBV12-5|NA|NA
CASGLPPDGRSSQEIQYF
TGTGCTAGTGGTTTGCCTCCGGACGGACGATCCTCACAAGAGATCCAGTACTTC
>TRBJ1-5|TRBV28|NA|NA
CASSLQGGSNQPQHF
TGTGCCAGCAGTTTACAGGGTGGGAGCAATCAGCCCCAGCATTTT
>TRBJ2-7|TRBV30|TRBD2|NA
CAWTRGGSSYEQYF
TGTGCCTGGACCCGGGGAGGGAGCTCCTACGAGCAGTACTTC
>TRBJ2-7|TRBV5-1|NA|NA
CASSLAADYEQYF
TGCGCCAGCAGCTTGGCGGCGGATTACGAGCAGTACTTC
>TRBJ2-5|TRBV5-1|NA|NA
CASSQDVGGAGETQYF
TGCGCCAGCAGCCAAGACGTGGGGGGCGCGGGGGAGACCCAGTACTTC
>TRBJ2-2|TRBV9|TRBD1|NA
CASSVVGRDRLGGELFF
TGTGCCAGCAGCGTAGTAGGCCGGGACAGGCTGGGCGGGGAGCTGTTTTTT
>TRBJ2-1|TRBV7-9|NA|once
CASSHRRAGGGDEQFF
TGTGCCAGCAGCCATCGGAGGGCAGGAGGAGGGGATGAGCAGTTCTTC
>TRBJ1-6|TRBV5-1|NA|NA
CASSLETEPNSPLHF
TGCGCCAGCAGCTTGGAAACAGAACCTAATTCACCCCTCCACTTT
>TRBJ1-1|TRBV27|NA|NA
CASSPRTPGTEAFF
TGTGCCAGCAGTCCCCGGACCCCGGGAACTGAAGCTTTCTTT
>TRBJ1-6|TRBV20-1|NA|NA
CSASDPGQNYNSPLHF
TGCAGTGCTAGTGACCCCGGACAGAACTATAATTCACCCCTCCACTTT
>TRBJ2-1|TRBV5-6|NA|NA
CASSLVHPLAEQFF
TGTGCCAGCAGCTTGGTACACCCCCTCGCTGAGCAGTTCTTC
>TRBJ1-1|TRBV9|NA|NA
CASSVSWEAFF
TGTGCCAGCAGCGTATCCTGGGAAGCTTTCTTT
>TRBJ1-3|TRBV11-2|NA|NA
CASSFGSSGNTIYF
TGTGCCAGCAGCTTCGGCAGCTCTGGAAACACCATATATTTT
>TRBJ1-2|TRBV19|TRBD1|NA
CASRGATGVGYTF
TGTGCCAGTAGGGGAGCTACAGGGGTTGGCTACACCTTC
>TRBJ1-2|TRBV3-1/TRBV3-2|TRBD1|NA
CASSHQDRDRRGYTF
TGTGCCAGCAGCCACCAGGACAGGGACCGTCGTGGCTACACCTTC
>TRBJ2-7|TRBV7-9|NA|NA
CASSPAYEQYF
TGTGCCAGCAGCCCCGCCTACGAGCAGTACTTC
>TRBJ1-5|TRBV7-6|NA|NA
CASSLALRATTDSNQPQHF
TGTGCCAGCAGCTTAGCCCTACGAGCAACAACCGATAGCAATCAGCCCCAGCATTTT
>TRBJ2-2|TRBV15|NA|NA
CATSRGEEANTGELFF
TGTGCCACCAGCAGAGGGGAAGAGGCGAACACCGGGGAGCTGTTTTTT
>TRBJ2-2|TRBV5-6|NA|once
CASSLAGVGTGELFF
TGTGCCAGCAGCTTGGCGGGAGTGGGCACCGGGGAGCTGTTTTTT
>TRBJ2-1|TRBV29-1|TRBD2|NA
CSVGLAGGSYNEQFF
TGCAGCGTTGGGCTAGCGGGAGGATCCTACAATGAGCAGTTCTTC
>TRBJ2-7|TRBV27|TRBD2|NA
CASSLRVGGIDEQYF
TGTGCCAGCAGTTTGAGGGTGGGGGGGATAGATGAGCAGTACTTC
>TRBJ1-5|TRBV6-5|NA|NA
CASSYVGAWQPQHF
TGTGCCAGCAGTTACGTGGGGGCTTGGCAGCCCCAGCATTTT
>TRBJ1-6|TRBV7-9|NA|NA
CASSLGGATYSPLHF
TGTGCCAGCAGCTTAGGCGGGGCCACTTATTCACCCCTCCACTTT
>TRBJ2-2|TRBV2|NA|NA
CASTGTASTGELFF
TGTGCCAGCACCGGGACGGCGAGTACCGGGGAGCTGTTTTTT
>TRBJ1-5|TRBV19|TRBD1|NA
CASSAVRTGGNQPQHF
TGTGCCAGTAGTGCCGTACGGACAGGCGGCAATCAGCCCCAGCATTTT
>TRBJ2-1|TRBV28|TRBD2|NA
CASRNGLAEYNEQFF
TGTGCCAGCAGAAACGGACTAGCGGAGTACAATGAGCAGTTCTTC
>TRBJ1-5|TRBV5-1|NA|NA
CASSLLPPTAYSNQPQHF
TGCGCCAGCAGCTTGCTTCCCCCGACAGCGTATAGCAATCAGCCCCAGCATTTT
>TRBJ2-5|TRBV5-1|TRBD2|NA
CASSFYGRGGSGRETQYF
TGCGCCAGCAGCTTTTACGGCCGCGGGGGGAGCGGGCGGGAGACCCAGTACTTC
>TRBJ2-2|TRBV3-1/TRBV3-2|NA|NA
CASSQDGPFGELFF
TGTGCCAGCAGCCAAGATGGCCCATTCGGGGAGCTGTTTTTT
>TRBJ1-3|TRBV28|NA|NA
CASSRERNTIYF
TGTGCCAGCAGCCGAGAGAGAAACACCATATATTTT
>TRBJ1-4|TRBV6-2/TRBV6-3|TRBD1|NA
CASSHPDRAGEKLFF
TGTGCCAGCAGTCATCCGGACAGGGCGGGTGAAAAACTGTTTTTT